This T cell receptor (beta chain) comes out of a study of low-dose radiotherapy and immunotherapy resistance in tumors. Study overall: Dosing of intravenous cyclophosphamide at 200 mg/m2 occurred every two weeks and took place one day prior to radiation and immunotherapy.

Alpha and beta chains were covered, as first-strand cDNA relied on TRAV- and TRBV-specific primers. Amplification, which lasted 15 to 20 PCR cycles, used a constant-region primer and V-primer adapter to amplify TCRs. Each CDR3 protein gets one entry after TCRdb re-called the reads with MiXCR. The repertoire has more than 50,000 distinct CDR3 sequences, about 23% of them found once; the top ten carry around 5.7%. This clonotype appeared many times. A junction boundary mismatches the germline segment, possibly from a read error. Specified time point: before trial treatment. This specimen was PBMCs, taken before treatment. The sequence came from a male donor with prostate cancer.

CDR3 DNA: TGCGCCAGCAGCTTGACTAGCGGAGGCTACCCCCAATTC. This codes for CASSLTSGGYPQF. The chain couples TRBV5-1 to TRBJ2-5; 8 bases are shared with TRBD2. The CDR3 has 13 residues. The germline CDR1 and CDR2 sequences are SGHRS and YFSETQ.